The clone carrying this TCR beta chain has a handful of counts. The antigen is undetermined. Use of 60 Vbeta and 13 Jbeta primers characterized the PCR. Data came from immunoSEQ multiplex PCR; TCRdb stores just in-frame clones and leaves some out. The sample has about 130,000 clones; around 67% are singletons. The germline gives CDR1 SGHVS, CDR2 FQNEAQ. The CDR3 loop spans 16 amino acids. V lost 2 bases and J lost 6; bases outside the gene matches: 8. This sample was included in a study of cytomegalovirus exposure and HLA in healthy donors. Across the whole study: Genetic ancestry analysis placed about 76% of the 400 or so donors that were genotyped in the Caucasian-associated cluster.

Points from the study as a whole: Presence/absence analysis assumed near-uniform sequencing depth across donors.

This receptor was taken from a woman aged 40 to 50 in good health and CMV-seropositive. The chain joins TRBV7-8 to TRBJ1-5; 9 bases match TRBD1. Input material: PBMCs. The CDR3 is CASSLKGQGRSQPQHF. The CDR3 nucleotides are TGTGCCAGCAGCTTAAAAGGACAGGGGCGGTCTCAGCCCCAGCATTTT.